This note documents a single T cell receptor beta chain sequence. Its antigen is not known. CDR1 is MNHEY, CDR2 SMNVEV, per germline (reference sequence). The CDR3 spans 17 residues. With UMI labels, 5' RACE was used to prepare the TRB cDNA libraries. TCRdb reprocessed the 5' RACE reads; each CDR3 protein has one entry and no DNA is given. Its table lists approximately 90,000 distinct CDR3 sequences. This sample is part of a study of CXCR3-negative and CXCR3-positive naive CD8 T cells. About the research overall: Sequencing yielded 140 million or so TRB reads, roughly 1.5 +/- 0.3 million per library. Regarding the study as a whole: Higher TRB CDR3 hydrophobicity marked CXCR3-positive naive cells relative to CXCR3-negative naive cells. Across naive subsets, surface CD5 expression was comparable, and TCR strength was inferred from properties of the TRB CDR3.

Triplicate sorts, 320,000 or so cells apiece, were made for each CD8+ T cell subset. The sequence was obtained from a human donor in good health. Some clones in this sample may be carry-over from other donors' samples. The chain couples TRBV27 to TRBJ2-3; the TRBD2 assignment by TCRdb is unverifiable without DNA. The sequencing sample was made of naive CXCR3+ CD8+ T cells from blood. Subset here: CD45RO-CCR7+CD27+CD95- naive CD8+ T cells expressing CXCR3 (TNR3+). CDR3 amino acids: CASSFRAARESGDTQYF.